This is a list of T cell receptor beta chains from one sample in a study of T and B cells in COVID-19 patients. TCRdb re-derived calls from the multiplex PCR reads in MiXCR, one entry per CDR3 protein. The sample has some 11,000 distinct CDR3 sequences; over 30% are singletons. Sequencing was done on a sample of blood. These receptors all come from a human donor with active COVID-19. CDR3s include the opening cysteine and the closing phenylalanine or tryptophan. The order of the fields is clone size, V gene, J gene, D gene, CDR3 protein, CDR3 DNA. A D gene is named only where the DNA matches it firmly. Size is omitted from some rows. Given values are once, few, many or a class for expanded clones.

>few|TRBV12-3/TRBV12-4|TRBJ2-2|TRBD2
CASSTGLARTGELFF
TGTGCCAGCAGTACGGGACTAGCGAGGACCGGGGAGCTGTTTTTT
>NA|TRBV9|TRBJ1-5|NA
CASSASGIQPQHF
TGTGCCAGCAGCGCCAGCGGGATTCAGCCCCAGCATTTT
>NA|TRBV30|TRBJ1-1|TRBD1
CAWTMNRGAGTEAFF
TGTGCCTGGACGATGAACAGGGGGGCTGGAACTGAAGCTTTCTTT
>NA|TRBV12-3/TRBV12-4|TRBJ2-3|NA
CASSYGSYTQYF
TGTGCCAGCAGTTACGGCAGTTATACGCAGTATTTT
>medium-sized|TRBV19|TRBJ2-3|TRBD2
CASSRSGGAAVETDTQYF
TGTGCCAGTAGTCGTAGCGGGGGGGCCGCGGTCGAGACAGATACGCAGTATTTT
>medium-sized|TRBV19|TRBJ1-4|NA
CASSIRTTNEKLFF
TGTGCCAGTAGTATAAGGACAACTAATGAAAAACTGTTTTTT
>NA|TRBV30|TRBJ1-2|NA
CAWSVGDIYGYTF
TGTGCCTGGAGTGTGGGAGATATCTATGGCTACACCTTC
>NA|TRBV11-1|TRBJ2-5|NA
CASSQGNQETQYF
TGTGCCAGCTCACAGGGAAATCAAGAGACCCAGTACTTC
>few|TRBV12-3/TRBV12-4|TRBJ2-3|NA
CASSLSPGFGTDTQYF
TGTGCCAGCAGTTTATCCCCTGGTTTCGGCACAGATACGCAGTATTTT
>few|TRBV6-2/TRBV6-3|TRBJ1-2|NA
CASSFLGLIYGYTF
TGTGCCAGCAGTTTTTTGGGACTTATCTATGGCTACACCTTC
>medium-sized|TRBV18|TRBJ2-5|NA
CASSPGQGETQYF
TGTGCCAGCTCACCGGGGCAGGGGGAGACCCAGTACTTC
>NA|TRBV6-2/TRBV6-3|TRBJ1-2|NA
CASSYGGDYGYTF
TGTGCCAGCAGTTACGGGGGAGACTATGGCTACACCTTC
>medium-sized|TRBV6-6|TRBJ2-3|NA
CASTSTDTQYF
TGTGCCAGCACCTCCACAGATACGCAGTATTTT
>medium-sized|TRBV11-1|TRBJ2-2|TRBD1
CASSGWTGAGTGELFF
TGTGCCAGCAGCGGGTGGACAGGGGCGGGCACCGGGGAGCTGTTTTTT
>medium-sized|TRBV18|TRBJ1-4|NA
CASSPRGTLDEKLFF
TGTGCCAGCTCACCTCGAGGGACGTTGGATGAAAAACTGTTTTTT
>few|TRBV4-3|TRBJ2-7|TRBD2
CASSQDGSGVYEQYF
TGCGCCAGCAGCCAAGACGGTAGCGGGGTCTACGAGCAGTACTTC
>NA|TRBV5-6|TRBJ1-1|NA
CASVKSWGYMNTEAFF
TGTGCCAGCGTGAAATCTTGGGGGTACATGAACACTGAAGCTTTCTTT
>NA|TRBV15|TRBJ1-1|NA
CATSRDKNTEAFF
TGTGCCACCAGCAGAGATAAAAACACTGAAGCTTTCTTT
>few|TRBV18|TRBJ2-7|TRBD1
CASSPGTGSYEQYF
TGTGCCAGCTCACCCGGGACAGGGTCCTACGAGCAGTACTTC
>NA|TRBV5-1|TRBJ2-1|NA
CASSLAGVDEQFF
TGCGCCAGCAGCTTGGCTGGGGTCGATGAGCAGTTCTTC
>few|TRBV12-3/TRBV12-4|TRBJ2-7|TRBD1
CASSYSGTGPSYEQYF
TGTGCCAGCAGTTACTCCGGGACAGGGCCAAGCTACGAGCAGTACTTC
>medium-sized|TRBV19|TRBJ2-6|NA
CASTLLGSGANVLTF
TGTGCCAGTACCCTGTTGGGCTCTGGGGCCAACGTCCTGACTTTC
>few|TRBV5-4|TRBJ2-3|NA
CASSLGGAAASTQYF
TGTGCCAGCAGCTTGGGGGGAGCGGCGGCGAGTACGCAGTATTTT
>few|TRBV6-5|TRBJ1-2|NA
CASSSRPARGYTF
TGTGCCAGCAGCTCCAGGCCCGCTCGGGGCTACACCTTC
>few|TRBV5-1|TRBJ1-1|TRBD1
CASSQRDRVNTEAFF
TGCGCCAGCAGCCAACGGGACAGGGTGAACACTGAAGCTTTCTTT
>NA|TRBV5-1|TRBJ2-2|NA
CASSLRDSASTGELFF
TGCGCCAGCAGCTTGCGGGATTCAGCTTCCACCGGGGAGCTGTTTTTT
>NA|TRBV6-2/TRBV6-3|TRBJ1-1|NA
CASSYGGADTEAFF
TGTGCCAGCAGCTACGGGGGGGCCGACACTGAAGCTTTCTTT
>medium-sized|TRBV18|TRBJ2-2|TRBD2
CASSPQSGTSKVGELFF
TGTGCCAGCTCACCACAATCCGGGACTAGCAAGGTCGGGGAGCTGTTTTTT
>NA|TRBV20-1|TRBJ1-1|TRBD1
CSARQGAYVGTEAFF
TGCAGTGCTAGACAGGGGGCTTATGTAGGGACTGAAGCTTTCTTT
>NA|TRBV29-1|TRBJ1-1|TRBD1
CSVRGTGNLGTEAFF
TGCAGCGTGCGCGGGACAGGGAATTTAGGCACTGAAGCTTTCTTT
>medium-sized|TRBV6-5|TRBJ2-7|TRBD1
CASSWDRGTYEQYF
TGTGCCAGCAGCTGGGACAGGGGGACGTACGAGCAGTACTTC
>medium-sized|TRBV18|TRBJ2-5|TRBD1
CASSREQGTQETQYF
TGTGCCAGCTCACGTGAACAGGGGACCCAAGAGACCCAGTACTTC
>few|TRBV7-9|TRBJ1-3|NA
CASGLPGSGNTIYF
TGTGCCAGCGGCTTACCTGGGTCTGGAAACACCATATATTTT
>few|TRBV10-3|TRBJ1-2|TRBD1
CAISESGQGVGGYTF
TGTGCCATCAGTGAGTCGGGACAGGGAGTAGGAGGCTACACCTTC
>medium-sized|TRBV18|TRBJ2-3|NA
CASSPAGRTDTQYF
TGTGCCAGCTCACCGGCGGGCCGCACAGATACGCAGTATTTT
>few|TRBV7-2|TRBJ1-1|NA
CASSLVPENTEAFF
TGTGCCAGCAGCTTAGTCCCAGAGAACACTGAAGCTTTCTTT
>few|TRBV7-2|TRBJ1-4|NA
CASSRHSNEKLFF
TGTGCCAGCAGCCGACACTCTAATGAAAAACTGTTTTTT
>medium-sized|TRBV19|TRBJ2-5|TRBD1
CASSPDRAEETQYF
TGTGCCAGTAGTCCCGACAGGGCCGAAGAGACCCAGTACTTC
>NA|TRBV7-2|TRBJ2-2|NA
CASSPYGGGGRRGTGELFF
TGTGCCAGCAGCCCCTACGGGGGAGGGGGGCGAAGAGGGACCGGGGAGCTGTTTTTT
>NA|TRBV18|TRBJ2-5|NA
CASSPARLQETQYF
TGTGCCAGCTCACCCGCTAGATTACAAGAGACCCAGTACTTC
>NA|TRBV4-3|TRBJ2-7|TRBD2
CASSQDWIRGGYEQYF
TGCGCCAGCAGCCAAGATTGGATTCGGGGGGGCTACGAGCAGTACTTC
>NA|TRBV28|TRBJ1-2|TRBD1
CASSWTGYGYTF
TGTGCCAGCAGTTGGACAGGCTATGGCTACACCTTC
>NA|TRBV15|TRBJ1-5|NA
CATSRDRGGDQPQHF
TGTGCCACCAGCAGAGATCGGGGAGGGGATCAGCCCCAGCATTTT
>once|TRBV5-1|TRBJ2-3|NA
CASSSPTHTQYF
TGCGCCAGCAGCTCCCCCACTCATACGCAGTATTTT
>NA|TRBV6-5|TRBJ1-5|NA
CASSYSRQAKVQPQHF
TGTGCCAGCAGTTACTCGAGGCAGGCCAAGGTTCAGCCCCAGCATTTT
>NA|TRBV6-5|TRBJ1-5|NA
CASSYVLGGPTGANQPQHF
TGTGCCAGCAGTTACGTGTTAGGGGGGCCAACCGGAGCTAATCAGCCCCAGCATTTT
>NA|TRBV6-2/TRBV6-3|TRBJ2-5|NA
CASSYSRTVRETQYF
TGTGCCAGCAGTTACTCACGGACTGTTCGGGAGACCCAGTACTTC
>NA|TRBV20-1|TRBJ1-4|NA
CSARDGSSLFF
TGCAGTGCTAGAGATGGGTCTAGCCTGTTTTTT
>few|TRBV6-5|TRBJ1-5|NA
CASSEGRENQPQHF
TGTGCCAGCAGTGAGGGCAGGGAGAATCAGCCCCAGCATTTT
>NA|TRBV12-3/TRBV12-4|TRBJ2-7|NA
CASSLNGETYEQYF
TGTGCCAGCAGTTTAAACGGAGAGACCTACGAGCAGTACTTC
>NA|TRBV7-7|TRBJ2-2|TRBD1
CASSVFQGARDTGELFF
TGTGCCAGCAGCGTATTCCAGGGGGCGAGGGACACCGGGGAGCTGTTTTTT
>medium-sized|TRBV19|TRBJ1-3|NA
CATQPRGAGNTIYF
TGTGCCACCCAACCTCGGGGAGCTGGAAACACCATATATTTT
>NA|TRBV18|TRBJ1-1|NA
CASSSSVEWNTEAFF
TGTGCCAGCTCATCATCGGTGGAGTGGAACACTGAAGCTTTCTTT
>few|TRBV6-1|TRBJ1-5|NA
CASRRRDGTDQPQHF
TGTGCCAGCAGGAGGAGGGATGGGACGGATCAGCCCCAGCATTTT
>medium-sized|TRBV6-5|TRBJ1-6|NA
CASSRTNIYSPLHF
TGTGCCAGCAGTCGGACCAACATCTATTCACCCCTCCACTTT
>few|TRBV6-5|TRBJ1-2|TRBD1
CASSLEQGSYGYTF
TGTGCCAGCAGCCTAGAACAGGGGAGCTATGGCTACACCTTC
>medium-sized|TRBV6-5|TRBJ2-3|NA
CASSRTGRADTQYF
TGTGCCAGCAGCCGGACAGGGAGGGCAGATACGCAGTATTTT
>medium-sized|TRBV5-4|TRBJ2-6|NA
CASSLYTGGTRGANVLTF
TGTGCCAGCAGCTTATACACCGGGGGCACACGGGGGGCCAACGTCCTGACTTTC
>medium-sized|TRBV6-5|TRBJ2-7|TRBD1
CASSRDRGRTEQYF
TGTGCCAGCAGTCGTGACAGGGGGCGCACCGAGCAGTACTTC